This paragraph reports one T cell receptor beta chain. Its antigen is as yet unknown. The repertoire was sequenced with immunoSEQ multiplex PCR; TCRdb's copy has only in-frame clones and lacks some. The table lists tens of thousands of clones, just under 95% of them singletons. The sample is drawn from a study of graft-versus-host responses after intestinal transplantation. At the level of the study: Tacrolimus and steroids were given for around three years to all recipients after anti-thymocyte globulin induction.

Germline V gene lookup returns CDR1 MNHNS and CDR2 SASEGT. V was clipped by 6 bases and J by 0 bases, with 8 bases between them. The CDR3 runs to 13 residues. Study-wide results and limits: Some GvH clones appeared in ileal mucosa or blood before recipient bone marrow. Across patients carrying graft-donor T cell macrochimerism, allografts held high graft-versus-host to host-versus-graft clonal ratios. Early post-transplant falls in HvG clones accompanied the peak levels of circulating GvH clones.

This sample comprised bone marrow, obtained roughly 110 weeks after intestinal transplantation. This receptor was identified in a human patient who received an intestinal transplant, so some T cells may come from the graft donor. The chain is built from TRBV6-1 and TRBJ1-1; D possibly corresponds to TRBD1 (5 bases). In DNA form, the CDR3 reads TGTGCCAGCAGGCCGACAGTGAACACTGAAGCTTTCTTT. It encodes CASRPTVNTEAFF.